This entry concerns a single TCR beta chain. Antigen specificity is unknown. Measured with immunoSEQ multiplex PCR; TCRdb has only the in-frame clones, and not every one. The sample records 9,500 to 12,000 clones, over 60% being singletons. The data stem from a study of OX40 agonist ivuxolimab in advanced cancers. As for the study in general: Clinicians treated patients with ivuxolimab, an agonistic anti-OX40 (CD134) antibody. Study-level results: The investigators did not determine what antigen specificity the expanded peripheral T cells had. Within 6 weeks, CD4+ and CD8+ blood T cells expanded clonally at 0.1 to 3.0 mg/kg. Relative to CD4+ cells, CD8+ T cells on average had more expanded clones.

The V gene's germline CDR1 is MDHEN and CDR2 SYDVKM. This CDR3 has 14 amino acids. With 3 bases removed from V and 1 base from J, the gap between germline ends came to 9 bases. This clonotype was sampled from an adult with an advanced solid tumor such as melanoma, head and neck, liver or kidney cancer. The sequencing used CD4+ or CD8+ T cells sorted from blood, collected in a trial of the OX40 agonist ivuxolimab. The chain combines TRBV28 with TRBJ1-1, with D unresolved. The CDR3 nucleotides are TGTGCCAGCAGTTTTGTCGGTTCGAACACTGAAGCTTTCTTT. Translation: CASSFVGSNTEAFF.